Listed here is a single T cell receptor beta chain. This sample is drawn from a study of T cell changes during pregnancy in multiple sclerosis. CDR3 length: 14 amino acids. Germline V gene data show CDR1 as SGHRS and CDR2 as YFSETQ. Trimming left V 4 bases short and J 6 bases short, with 11 bases between. Profiling relied on immunoSEQ multiplex PCR, and the TCRdb table lists in-frame clones only, not all of them. The sample comprises 45,000 to 60,000 clones, about 92% of which are singletons, and 0.7% to 0.9% rests with the top ten. The sequence derives from a female donor with multiple sclerosis, enrolled in a pregnancy study. The chain uses TRBV5-1 and TRBJ1-6; D possibly corresponds to TRBD1 (6 bases). Sequencing used CD4+ T cells from peripheral blood mononuclear cells, obtained in the third trimester of pregnancy. CDR3 residues: CASSPGTTNSPLHF. The CDR3, as DNA: TGCGCCAGCAGCCCCGGGACAACTAATTCACCCCTCCACTTT.